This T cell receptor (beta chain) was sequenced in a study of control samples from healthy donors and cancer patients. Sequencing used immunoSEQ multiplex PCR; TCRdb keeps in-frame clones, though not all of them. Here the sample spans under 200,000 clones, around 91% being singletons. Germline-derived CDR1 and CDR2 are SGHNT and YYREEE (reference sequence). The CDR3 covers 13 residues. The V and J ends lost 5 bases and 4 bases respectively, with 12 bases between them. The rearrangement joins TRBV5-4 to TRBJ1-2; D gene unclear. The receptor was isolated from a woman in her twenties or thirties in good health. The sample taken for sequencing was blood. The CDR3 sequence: CASSLTDTYGYTF. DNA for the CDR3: TGTGCCAGCAGTTTGACGGATACCTATGGCTACACCTTC.